Shown below are 5 T cell receptor beta chains from a single sample sequenced in a study of Ad26.COV2.S vaccination and SARS-CoV-2 variants. Sequenced by immunoSEQ multiplex PCR; TCRdb stores in-frame clones only, minus some. The repertoire consists of approximately 410,000 clones, with roughly 90% occurring once and the leading ten covering approximately 1.7%. The treatment here: 19 received Ad26.COV2.S at low or high dose, single or two shots; about 5 received placebo; per-sample allocation not given. The samples were gathered on day 63 after the first injection of vaccine or placebo. The sample in question was peripheral blood, obtained in a trial of Ad26.COV2.S vaccine versus placebo. These TCRs come from a person aged 18-60 years who received the Ad26.COV2.S COVID-19 vaccine or a placebo.

The chain is built from TRBV3-1 (or the pseudogene TRBV3-2) and TRBJ2-2; the D is unclear. The CDR3 extends over 15 amino acids. Trimming took 0 bases from V and 2 from J, leaving 7 bases between them. The germline V gene has CDR1 LGHDT and CDR2 YNNKEL (reference sequence). The CDR3 DNA reads as TGTGCCAGCAGCCAAGATACAGCTAACACCGGGGAGCTGTTTTTT. Translation: CASSQDTANTGELFF.

The V call is TRBV5-1, the J call TRBJ2-4, with 7 positions matching TRBD2. With 0 bases clipped from V and 8 bases from J, the junction kept 8 bases outside the gene matches. Per germline, CDR1 SGHRS and CDR2 YFSETQ. This CDR3 has 15 amino acids. The CDR3 spells CASSLARTRGDIQYF. The CDR3 DNA reads TGCGCCAGCAGCTTGGCACGGACTAGGGGAGACATTCAGTACTTC.

The rearrangement joins TRBV4-3 to TRBJ2-3; 14 nucleotides match TRBD2. V was clipped by 1 base and J by 1 base; unmatched bases: 4. Germline V gene lookup returns CDR1 LGHNA and CDR2 YSLEER. The CDR3 totals 18 residues. CDR3 coding DNA: TGCGCCAGCAGCCAAGGGACTAGCGGGGGGTGGGGCACAGATACGCAGTATTTT. This sequence encodes CASSQGTSGGWGTDTQYF.

The genes are TRBV5-1 and TRBJ2-5, with D perhaps matching TRBD2 (6 bases). The CDR3 loop spans 15 amino acids. Germline-derived CDR1 and CDR2 are SGHRS and YFSETQ. The ends were cut back, 0 bases at V and 1 base at J, with 10 bases in the middle. The CDR3 region is CASSLGMTSQETQYF. CDR3 nucleotides: TGCGCCAGCAGCTTGGGAATGACTAGCCAAGAGACCCAGTACTTC.

CDR3 protein: CASSVGLTSTDTQYF. The CDR3, as DNA: TGTGCCAGCAGTGTGGGACTTACTAGCACAGATACGCAGTATTTT. The J gene is TRBJ2-3, the V gene TRBV27; a weak D match, TRBD2 (6 bases). Germline assignment: CDR1 MNHEY and CDR2 SMNVEV (reference sequence). V dropped 5 bases and J dropped 0 bases, with 12 bases sitting between them. The CDR3 totals 15 residues.